Included here is one T cell receptor (beta chain) sequence, with context. Antigen: not known. Data came from immunoSEQ multiplex PCR; TCRdb stores just in-frame clones and leaves some out. Of 25,000 to 35,000 clones in the sample, roughly 86% were seen once. Germline CDR1 SGHDN, CDR2 FVKESK. V was trimmed by 4 bases and J by 10 bases, leaving 11 bases between them. This CDR3 has 13 amino acids. The data derive from a study of vaccination effects on CD4 cells after COVID-19. Sequencing in the ViraFEST assay came after antigen-specific CD4+ T cells had been expanded with viral peptide pools, which were used to stimulate PBMC. Culture lasted around eleven days before CD4+ T cell isolation. Either the mRNA-1273 or the BNT162b2 vaccine was given to participants as two doses.

This specimen was CD4+ T cells from PBMCs cultured with HCoV-NL63 spike peptides, taken after COVID-19 vaccination. The chain employs TRBV14 and TRBJ1-6; perhaps TRBD1 as D (6 bases). The source is a human donor who received a COVID-19 vaccine. Some clones in this sample may be carry-over from other donors' samples. CDR3 region: CASSLNRESPLHF. The DNA of the CDR3 is TGTGCCAGCAGCCTCAACAGGGAGTCACCCCTCCACTTT.